This T cell receptor beta chain was profiled in a study of T cell responses to AZD1222 COVID-19 vaccine. Libraries were prepared by immunoSEQ multiplex PCR; TCRdb keeps only in-frame clonotypes and omits some of them. The sample contains around 100,000 clones, roughly nine tenths of which appear only once. A note on this clone: The antigen is undetermined.

Per the germline V gene, CDR1 is SNHLY and CDR2 is FYNNEI. CDR3 length equals 12 residues. With 0 bases removed from V and 8 bases from J, the gap between germline ends came to 5 bases. Overall study findings and caveats: Nearly half of spike-specific TCRs reportedly target unmutated variant regions.

The source of this sequence is an adult in good health. The sample in question was peripheral blood, obtained on day 0 of AZD1222 vaccination. The rearrangement links TRBV2 to TRBJ1-5; the D is unclear. The CDR3 loop reads CASSEASEPQHF. Written as DNA, the CDR3 is TGTGCCAGCAGTGAAGCGTCAGAGCCCCAGCATTTT.